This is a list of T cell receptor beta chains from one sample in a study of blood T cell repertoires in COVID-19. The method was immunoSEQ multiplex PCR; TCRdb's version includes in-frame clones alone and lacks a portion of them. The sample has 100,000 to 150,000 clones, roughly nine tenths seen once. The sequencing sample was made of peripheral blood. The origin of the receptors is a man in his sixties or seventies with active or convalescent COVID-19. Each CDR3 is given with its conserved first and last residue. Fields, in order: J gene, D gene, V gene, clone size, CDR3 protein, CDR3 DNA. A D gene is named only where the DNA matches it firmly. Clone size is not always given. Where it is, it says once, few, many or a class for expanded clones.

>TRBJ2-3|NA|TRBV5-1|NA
CASSLVPGKGDTQYF
TGCGCCAGCAGCTTGGTACCAGGGAAGGGAGATACGCAGTATTTT
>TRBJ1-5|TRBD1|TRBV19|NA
CATRETGVGQPQHF
TGTGCCACCAGGGAAACAGGGGTCGGGCAGCCCCAGCATTTT
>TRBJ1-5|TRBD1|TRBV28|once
CASSPLDRGNQPQHF
TGTGCCAGCAGCCCGTTGGACAGGGGGAATCAGCCCCAGCATTTT
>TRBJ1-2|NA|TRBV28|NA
CASSIDYGYTF
TGTGCCAGCAGTATCGACTATGGCTACACCTTC
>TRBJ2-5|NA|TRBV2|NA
CASTPGIGGETQYF
TGTGCCAGCACCCCCGGGATCGGGGGTGAGACCCAGTACTTC
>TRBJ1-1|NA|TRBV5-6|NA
CASSFPGRDTEAFF
TGTGCCAGCAGCTTCCCCGGCAGGGACACTGAAGCTTTCTTT
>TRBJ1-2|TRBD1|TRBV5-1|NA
CASSLARDRAATGYTF
TGCGCCAGCAGCTTGGCCCGGGACAGGGCCGCAACGGGCTACACCTTC
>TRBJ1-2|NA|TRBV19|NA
CASSMKGNYGYTF
TGTGCCAGTAGTATGAAGGGGAACTATGGCTACACCTTC
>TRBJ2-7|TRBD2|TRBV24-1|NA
CATSEGLAGIHEQYF
TGTGCCACCAGTGAGGGACTAGCGGGGATCCACGAGCAGTACTTC
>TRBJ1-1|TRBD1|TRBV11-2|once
CASSPGQGRYTEAFF
TGTGCCAGCAGCCCGGGACAGGGTCGGTACACTGAAGCTTTCTTT
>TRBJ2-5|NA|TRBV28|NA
CASSLGGVRQETQYF
TGTGCCAGCAGCTTAGGGGGGGTCCGCCAAGAGACCCAGTACTTC
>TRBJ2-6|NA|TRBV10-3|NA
CAISGQFSGANVLTF
TGTGCCATCAGTGGGCAATTCTCTGGGGCCAACGTCCTGACTTTC
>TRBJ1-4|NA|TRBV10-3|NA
CAISAGEVEKLFF
TGTGCCATCTCGGCAGGGGAAGTTGAAAAACTGTTTTTT
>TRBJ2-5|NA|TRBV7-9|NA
CASSLEPPKTQYF
TGTGCCAGCAGCTTAGAACCGCCTAAGACCCAGTACTTC
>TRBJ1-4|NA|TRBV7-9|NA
CASSRGGYNEKLFF
TGTGCCAGCAGTAGGGGGGGATACAATGAAAAACTGTTTTTT
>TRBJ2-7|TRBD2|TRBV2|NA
CASRLAGGGSSYEQYF
TGTGCCAGCAGACTGGCGGGGGGCGGCAGCTCCTACGAGCAGTACTTC
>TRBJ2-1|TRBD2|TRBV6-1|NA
CASSDLGLAGASYNEQFF
TGTGCCAGCAGTGACTTAGGACTAGCGGGAGCCTCCTACAATGAGCAGTTCTTC
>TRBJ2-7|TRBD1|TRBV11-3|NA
CASRWGDRGGYEQYF
TGTGCCAGCAGGTGGGGGGACAGGGGCGGCTACGAGCAGTACTTC
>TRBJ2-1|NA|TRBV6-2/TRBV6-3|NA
CASSYWGWRDDYNEQFF
TGTGCCAGCAGTTACTGGGGCTGGCGGGACGACTACAATGAGCAGTTCTTC
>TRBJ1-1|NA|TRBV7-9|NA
CASSLIAAANTEAFF
TGTGCCAGCAGCTTAATTGCGGCAGCGAACACTGAAGCTTTCTTT
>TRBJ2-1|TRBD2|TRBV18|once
CASSPESGSYNEQFF
TGTGCCAGCTCACCAGAGAGCGGGAGTTACAATGAGCAGTTCTTC
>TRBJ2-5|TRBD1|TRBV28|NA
CASSQTGRETQYF
TGTGCCAGCAGTCAGACAGGGCGGGAGACCCAGTACTTC
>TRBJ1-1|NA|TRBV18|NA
CASSPVDPGTEAFF
TGTGCCAGCTCACCCGTCGACCCGGGCACTGAAGCTTTCTTT
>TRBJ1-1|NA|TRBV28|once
CASSFRLIERAFF
TGTGCCAGCAGTTTCCGACTCATTGAGAGAGCTTTCTTT
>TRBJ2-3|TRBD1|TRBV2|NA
CASSLQGPASTDTQYF
TGTGCCAGCAGTTTACAGGGGCCGGCTAGCACAGATACGCAGTATTTT
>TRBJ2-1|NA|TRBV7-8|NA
CASSIRRQASYNEQFF
TGTGCCAGCAGCATCCGCAGACAGGCCTCCTACAATGAGCAGTTCTTC
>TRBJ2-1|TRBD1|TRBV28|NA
CASTPTGTGNEQFF
TGTGCCAGCACTCCTACCGGGACAGGGAATGAGCAGTTCTTC
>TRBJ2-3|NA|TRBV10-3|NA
CAISEGVPPPQYF
TGTGCCATCAGTGAAGGAGTCCCCCCCCCGCAGTATTTT
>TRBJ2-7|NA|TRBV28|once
CASIGTPSYEQYF
TGTGCCAGCATCGGGACACCATCCTACGAGCAGTACTTC
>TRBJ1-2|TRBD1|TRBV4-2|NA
CASSQATGGGYTF
TGTGCCAGCAGCCAGGCTACAGGGGGCGGCTACACCTTC
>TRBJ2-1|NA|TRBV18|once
CASSPFGGYNEQFF
TGTGCCAGCTCACCATTCGGGGGCTACAATGAGCAGTTCTTC
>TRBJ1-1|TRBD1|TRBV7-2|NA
CASSRTGDTEAFF
TGTGCCAGCAGTCGGACAGGGGACACTGAAGCTTTCTTT
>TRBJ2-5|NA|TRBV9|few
CASSVAPSDRETQYF
TGTGCCAGCAGCGTAGCTCCATCCGACAGAGAGACCCAGTACTTC
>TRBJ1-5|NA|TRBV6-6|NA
CASRGTGNQPQHF
TGTGCCAGCAGGGGGACTGGCAATCAGCCCCAGCATTTT
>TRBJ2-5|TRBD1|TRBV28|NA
CASGGQGAWETQYF
TGTGCCAGCGGGGGACAGGGGGCATGGGAGACCCAGTACTTC
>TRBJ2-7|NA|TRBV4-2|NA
CASSQEITGSYEQYF
TGTGCCAGCAGCCAAGAAATAACGGGTTCCTACGAGCAGTACTTC
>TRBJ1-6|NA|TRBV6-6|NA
CASSYPEDQAPLHF
TGTGCCAGCAGTTACCCGGAAGATCAGGCACCCCTCCACTTT
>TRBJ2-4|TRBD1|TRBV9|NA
CASSYGTGDSNIQYF
TGTGCCAGCAGCTACGGGACAGGGGATTCAAACATTCAGTACTTC
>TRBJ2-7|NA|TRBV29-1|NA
CSVEIVYEQYF
TGCAGCGTTGAAATAGTCTACGAGCAGTACTTC
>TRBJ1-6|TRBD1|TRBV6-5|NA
CASSYSTGQDDSPLHF
TGTGCCAGCAGTTACTCGACGGGACAGGACGATTCACCCCTCCACTTT
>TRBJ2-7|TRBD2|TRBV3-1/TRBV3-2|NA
CASSRGGSSYEQYF
TGTGCCAGCAGCCGCGGGGGTAGCTCCTACGAGCAGTACTTC
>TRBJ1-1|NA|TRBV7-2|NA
CASTLPPQIPEAFF
TGTGCCAGCACCCTCCCCCCGCAGATACCTGAAGCTTTCTTT
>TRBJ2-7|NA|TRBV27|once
CASSPYSGLGRYF
TGTGCCAGCAGTCCATATAGCGGCCTAGGCAGGTACTTC
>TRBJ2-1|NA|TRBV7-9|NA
CASSPPPGEQFF
TGTGCCAGCAGCCCCCCCCCGGGTGAGCAGTTCTTC
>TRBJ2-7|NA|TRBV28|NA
CASRRGSYEQYF
TGTGCCAGCAGAAGGGGCTCCTACGAGCAGTACTTC
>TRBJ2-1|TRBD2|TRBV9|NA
CASSAPGLADYNEQFF
TGTGCCAGCAGCGCCCCGGGACTAGCGGATTACAATGAGCAGTTCTTC
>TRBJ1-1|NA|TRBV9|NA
CASSLTSKENTEAFF
TGTGCCAGCAGCCTGACTTCAAAGGAGAACACTGAAGCTTTCTTT